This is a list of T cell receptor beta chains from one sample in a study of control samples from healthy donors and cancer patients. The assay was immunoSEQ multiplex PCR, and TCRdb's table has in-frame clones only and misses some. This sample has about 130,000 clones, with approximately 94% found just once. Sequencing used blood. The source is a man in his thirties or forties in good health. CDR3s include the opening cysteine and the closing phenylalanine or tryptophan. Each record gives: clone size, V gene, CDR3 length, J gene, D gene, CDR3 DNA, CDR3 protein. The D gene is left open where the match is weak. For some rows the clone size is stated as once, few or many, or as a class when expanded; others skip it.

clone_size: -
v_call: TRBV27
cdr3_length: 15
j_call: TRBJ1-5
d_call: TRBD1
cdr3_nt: TGTGCCAGCAGCCCTGGGACAGGGGGAAATCAGCCCCAGCATTTT
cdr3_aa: CASSPGTGGNQPQHF

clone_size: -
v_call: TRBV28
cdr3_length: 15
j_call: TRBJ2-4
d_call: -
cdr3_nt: TGTGCCAGCAGTTTAAGGGGGTATGCCAAAAACATTCAGTACTTC
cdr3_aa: CASSLRGYAKNIQYF

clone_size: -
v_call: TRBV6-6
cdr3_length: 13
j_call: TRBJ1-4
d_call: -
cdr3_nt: TGTGCCGCCCGGGCGTCGACTAATGAAAAACTGTTTTTT
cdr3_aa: CAARASTNEKLFF

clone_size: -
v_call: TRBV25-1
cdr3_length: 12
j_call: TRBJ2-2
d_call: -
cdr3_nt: TGTGCCACCTTCGGGAGTACCGGGGAGCTGTTTTTT
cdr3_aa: CATFGSTGELFF

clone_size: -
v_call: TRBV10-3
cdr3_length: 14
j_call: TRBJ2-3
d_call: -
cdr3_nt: TGTGCCATCAGGGCTGGCGCTAGCACAGATACGCAGTATTTT
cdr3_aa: CAIRAGASTDTQYF

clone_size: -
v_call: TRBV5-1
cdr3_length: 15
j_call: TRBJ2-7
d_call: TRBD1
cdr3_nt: TGCGCCAGCAGCTTTTTAGGGACAGGGCGAGCCGAGCAGTACTTC
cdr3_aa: CASSFLGTGRAEQYF

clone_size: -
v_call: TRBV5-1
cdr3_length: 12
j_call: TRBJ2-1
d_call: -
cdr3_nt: TGCGCCAGCAGCTTGGAAGGGACCTATGAGTTCTTC
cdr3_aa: CASSLEGTYEFF

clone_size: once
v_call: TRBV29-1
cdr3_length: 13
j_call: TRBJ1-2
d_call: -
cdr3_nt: TGCAGCGTTGAAGATGTAGAGAACTATGGCTACACCTTC
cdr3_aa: CSVEDVENYGYTF

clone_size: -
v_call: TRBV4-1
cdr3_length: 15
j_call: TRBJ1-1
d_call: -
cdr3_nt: TGCGCCAGCAGCCAAGGGGACCTTAGGGGCACTGAAGCTTTCTTT
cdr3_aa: CASSQGDLRGTEAFF

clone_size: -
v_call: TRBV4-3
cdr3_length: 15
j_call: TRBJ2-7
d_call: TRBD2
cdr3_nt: TGCGCCAGCGCGATCCTAGCGGGGGGGCCCAACGAGCAGTACTTC
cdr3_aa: CASAILAGGPNEQYF

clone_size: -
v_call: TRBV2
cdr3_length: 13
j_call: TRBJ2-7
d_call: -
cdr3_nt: TGTGCCAGCAATCTCCCCCCGGCCAGCGAGCAGTACTTC
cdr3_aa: CASNLPPASEQYF

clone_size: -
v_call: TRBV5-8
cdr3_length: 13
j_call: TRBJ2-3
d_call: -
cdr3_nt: TGTGCCAGCAGCTTGGGTAGGGGGGATACGCAGTATTTT
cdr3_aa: CASSLGRGDTQYF

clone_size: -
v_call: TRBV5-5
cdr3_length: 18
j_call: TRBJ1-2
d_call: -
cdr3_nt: TGTGCCAGCAGCTTGATTGGGTGGCCATCTGTGGGGGACTATGGCTACACCTTC
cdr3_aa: CASSLIGWPSVGDYGYTF

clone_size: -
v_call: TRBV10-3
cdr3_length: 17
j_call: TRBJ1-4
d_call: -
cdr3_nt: TGTGCCATCAGTGAGGCTCGAGACGGGGGGCCGAGAGAAAAACTGTTTTTT
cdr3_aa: CAISEARDGGPREKLFF

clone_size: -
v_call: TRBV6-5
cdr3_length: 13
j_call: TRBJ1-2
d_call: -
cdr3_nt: TGTGCCAGCAGTTACAAGGGAGGCTATGGCTACACCTTC
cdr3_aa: CASSYKGGYGYTF

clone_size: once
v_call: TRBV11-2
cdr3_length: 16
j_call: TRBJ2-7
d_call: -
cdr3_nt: TGTGCCAGCAGCTTATTGGGGGGCCAAAGCTCCTACGAGCAGTACTTC
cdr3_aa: CASSLLGGQSSYEQYF

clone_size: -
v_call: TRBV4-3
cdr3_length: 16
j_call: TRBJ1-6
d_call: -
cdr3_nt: TGCGCCAGCAGCCAAGGCCGCAGGGTCTATAATTCACCCCTCCACTTT
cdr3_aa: CASSQGRRVYNSPLHF

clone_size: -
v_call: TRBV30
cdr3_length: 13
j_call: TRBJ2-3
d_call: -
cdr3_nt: TGTGCCTGGAGTACAAGCCTCCCAGATACGCAGTATTTT
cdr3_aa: CAWSTSLPDTQYF

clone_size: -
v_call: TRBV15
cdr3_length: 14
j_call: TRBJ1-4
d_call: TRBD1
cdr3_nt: TGTGCCACCAGCAGAGATCTGGGACAGCCGAAACTGTTTTTT
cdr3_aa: CATSRDLGQPKLFF

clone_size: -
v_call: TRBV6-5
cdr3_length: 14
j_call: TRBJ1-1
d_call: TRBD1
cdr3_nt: TGTGCCAGCAGTCAGGGACAGTTTTACACTGAAGCTTTCTTT
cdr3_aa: CASSQGQFYTEAFF

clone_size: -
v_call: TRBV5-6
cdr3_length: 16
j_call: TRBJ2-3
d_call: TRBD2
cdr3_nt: TGTGCCAGCAGTCCCAGAGCGGGGGGGTCCACAGATACGCAGTATTTT
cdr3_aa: CASSPRAGGSTDTQYF

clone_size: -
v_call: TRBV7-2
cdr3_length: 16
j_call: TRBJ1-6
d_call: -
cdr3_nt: TGTGCCAGCAGCTTGAGCCATCGCTCCTATAATTCACCCCTCCACTTT
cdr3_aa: CASSLSHRSYNSPLHF

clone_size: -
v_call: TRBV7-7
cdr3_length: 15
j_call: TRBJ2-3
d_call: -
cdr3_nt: TGTGCTAGCAGCTTAAGGGGGGCTAGCACAGATACGCAGTATTTT
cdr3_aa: CASSLRGASTDTQYF

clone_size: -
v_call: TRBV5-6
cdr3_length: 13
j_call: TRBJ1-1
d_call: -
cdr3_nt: TGTGCCAGCAGCTTAGCAGGGTTCACTGAAGCTTTCTTT
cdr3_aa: CASSLAGFTEAFF

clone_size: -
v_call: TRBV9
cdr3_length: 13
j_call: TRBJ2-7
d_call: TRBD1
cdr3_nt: TGTGCCAGCAGTGGGACAGAGACCTACGAGCAGTACTTC
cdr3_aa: CASSGTETYEQYF

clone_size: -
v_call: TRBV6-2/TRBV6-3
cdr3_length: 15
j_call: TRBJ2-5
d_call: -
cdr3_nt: TGTGCCAGCAGTTATGGTTTGGGGGCCCAAGAGACCCAGTACTTC
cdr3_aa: CASSYGLGAQETQYF

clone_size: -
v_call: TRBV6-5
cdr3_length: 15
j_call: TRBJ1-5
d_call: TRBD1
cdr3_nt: TGTGCCAGCAGTTACAGGCAGGGGGTGAATCAGCCCCAGCATTTT
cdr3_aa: CASSYRQGVNQPQHF

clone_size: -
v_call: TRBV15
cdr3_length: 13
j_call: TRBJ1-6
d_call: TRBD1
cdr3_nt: TGTGCCACCAGCAGGGACAGGCCATCAGCCCTCCACTTT
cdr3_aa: CATSRDRPSALHF

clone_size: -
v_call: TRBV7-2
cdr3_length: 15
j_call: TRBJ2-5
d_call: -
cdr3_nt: TGTGCCAGCAGCTTAGTATCCTCCAAGCAAGAGACCCAGTACTTC
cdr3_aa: CASSLVSSKQETQYF

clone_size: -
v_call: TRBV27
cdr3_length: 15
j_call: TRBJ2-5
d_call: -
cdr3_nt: TGTGCCAGCAGTTTATCAGGGTCCGGAGCAGAGACCCAGTACTTC
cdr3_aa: CASSLSGSGAETQYF

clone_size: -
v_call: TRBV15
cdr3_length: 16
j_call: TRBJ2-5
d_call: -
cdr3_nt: TGTGCCACCAGCATAGCAGGGGTGAGGATGACAGAGACCCAGTACTTC
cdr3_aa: CATSIAGVRMTETQYF

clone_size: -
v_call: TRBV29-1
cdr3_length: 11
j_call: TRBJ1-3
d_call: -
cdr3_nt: TGCAGCGTTGAAATAGGGAGCACCATATATTTT
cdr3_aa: CSVEIGSTIYF

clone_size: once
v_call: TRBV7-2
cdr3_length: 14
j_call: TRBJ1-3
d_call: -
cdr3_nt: TGTGCCAGCAGCTCTAGGACAAGTCTTACGACCATATATTTT
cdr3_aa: CASSSRTSLTTIYF

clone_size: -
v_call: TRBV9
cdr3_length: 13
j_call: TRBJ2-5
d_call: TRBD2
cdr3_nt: TGTGCCAGCAGCGCGGGACTAACAGAGACCCAGTACTTC
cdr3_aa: CASSAGLTETQYF

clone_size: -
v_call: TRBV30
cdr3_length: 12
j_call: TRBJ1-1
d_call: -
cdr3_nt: TGTGCCTTACAGGTCGGGCGTACTGAAGCTTTCTTT
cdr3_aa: CALQVGRTEAFF

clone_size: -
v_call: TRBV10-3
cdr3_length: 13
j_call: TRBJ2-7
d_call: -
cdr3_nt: TGTGCCATCAGTGGCAGGGAGGAAGGCGAGCAGTACTTC
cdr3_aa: CAISGREEGEQYF

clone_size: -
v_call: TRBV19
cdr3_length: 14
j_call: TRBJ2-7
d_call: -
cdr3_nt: TGTGCCAGTAGTATAGGAGGGAACAGGGACGAGCAGTACTTC
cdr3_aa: CASSIGGNRDEQYF

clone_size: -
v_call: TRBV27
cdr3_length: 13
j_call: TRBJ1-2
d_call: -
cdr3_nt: TGTGCCACCAGGAACGCACAAAACTATGGCTACACCTTC
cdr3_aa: CATRNAQNYGYTF

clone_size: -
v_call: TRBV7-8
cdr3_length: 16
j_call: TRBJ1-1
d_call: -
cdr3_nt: TGTGCCAGCAGTTTGGCCTCGCGGCCAGGGAACACTGAAGCTTTCTTT
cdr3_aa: CASSLASRPGNTEAFF

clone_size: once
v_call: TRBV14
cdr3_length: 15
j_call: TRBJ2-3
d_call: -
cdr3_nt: TGTGCCAGCAGCCAAGTACTAGGAGGGCCAGATACGCAGTATTTT
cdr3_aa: CASSQVLGGPDTQYF

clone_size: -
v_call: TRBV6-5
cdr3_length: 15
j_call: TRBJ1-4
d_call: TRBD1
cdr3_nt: TGTGCCAGCAGTTACTCCGGGACAGGGGGCGAAAAACTGTTTTTT
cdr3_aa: CASSYSGTGGEKLFF

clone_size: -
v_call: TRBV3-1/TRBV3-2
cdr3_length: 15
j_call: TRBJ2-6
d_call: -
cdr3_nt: TGTGCCAGCAGCCAAGTAATCTCTGGGGCCAACGTCCTGACTTTC
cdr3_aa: CASSQVISGANVLTF

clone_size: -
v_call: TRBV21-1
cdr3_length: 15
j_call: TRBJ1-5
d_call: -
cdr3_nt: TGTGCCAGTGACGGGGACCACGATAGCAATCAGCCCCAGCATTTT
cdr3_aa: CASDGDHDSNQPQHF

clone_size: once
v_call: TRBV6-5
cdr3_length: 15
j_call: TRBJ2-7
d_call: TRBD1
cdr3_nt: TGTGCCAGCAGCGATGGGGGGACAGGATCCTACGAGCAGTACTTC
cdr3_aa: CASSDGGTGSYEQYF

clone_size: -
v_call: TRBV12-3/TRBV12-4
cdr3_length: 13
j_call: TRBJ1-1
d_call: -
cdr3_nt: TGTGCCAGCAGTCTAGGACACTACACTGAAGCTTTCTTT
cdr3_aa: CASSLGHYTEAFF

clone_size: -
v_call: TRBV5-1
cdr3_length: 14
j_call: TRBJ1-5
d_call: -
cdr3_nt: TGCGCCAGCAGCCCGGTGAGCGGCAATCAGCCCCAGCATTTT
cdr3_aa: CASSPVSGNQPQHF

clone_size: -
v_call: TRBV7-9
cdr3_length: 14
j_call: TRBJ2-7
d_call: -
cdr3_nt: TGTGCCAGCAGCTCTACAGGGCAATCCTACGAGCAGTACTTC
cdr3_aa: CASSSTGQSYEQYF

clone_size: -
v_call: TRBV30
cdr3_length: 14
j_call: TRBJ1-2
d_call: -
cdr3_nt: TGTGCCTGGAGTGGAGGGGACCGAAACTATGGCTACACCTTC
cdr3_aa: CAWSGGDRNYGYTF

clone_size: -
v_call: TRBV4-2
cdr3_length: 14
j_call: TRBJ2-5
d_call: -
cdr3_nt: TGTGCCAGCAGCCACGGGCGTGGGGGAGAGACCCAGTACTTC
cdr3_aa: CASSHGRGGETQYF

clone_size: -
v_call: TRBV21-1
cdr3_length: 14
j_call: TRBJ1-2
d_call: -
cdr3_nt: TGTGCCAGCAGCGCGGGACAGGGGGGCTATGGCTACACCTTC
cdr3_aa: CASSAGQGGYGYTF

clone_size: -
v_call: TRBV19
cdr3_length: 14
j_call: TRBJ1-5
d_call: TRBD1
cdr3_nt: TGTGCCAGTAGTGACAGGGTAGGTAATCAGCCCCAGCATTTT
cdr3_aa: CASSDRVGNQPQHF

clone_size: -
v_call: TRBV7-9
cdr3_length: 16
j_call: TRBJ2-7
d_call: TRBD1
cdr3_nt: TGTGCCAGCAGCTTGGGGACAGAACTTTCATCCTACGAGCAGTACTTC
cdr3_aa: CASSLGTELSSYEQYF

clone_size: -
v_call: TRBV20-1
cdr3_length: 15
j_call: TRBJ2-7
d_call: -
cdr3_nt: TGCAGTGCTAGTTACCGGGACCGGGCCTCCTACGAGCAGTACTTC
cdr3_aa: CSASYRDRASYEQYF

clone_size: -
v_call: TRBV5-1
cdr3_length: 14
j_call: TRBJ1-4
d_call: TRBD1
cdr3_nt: TGCGCCAGCAGCCAGGGGGCAACTAATGAAAAACTGTTTTTT
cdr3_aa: CASSQGATNEKLFF

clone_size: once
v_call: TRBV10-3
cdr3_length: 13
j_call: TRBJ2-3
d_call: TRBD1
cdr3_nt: TGTGCCATCAGTGAGGGTCCCCAAACAGGGGAGTATTTT
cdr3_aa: CAISEGPQTGEYF